The 25 T cell receptor beta chains presented below share a single source sample, sequenced in a study of T cell changes during pregnancy in multiple sclerosis. Method: immunoSEQ multiplex PCR; TCRdb's copy keeps in-frame clones and lacks some. The sample gives 40,000 to 50,000 clones, 92% of which show up once; approximately 0.4% is in the top ten. The specimen was CD4+ T cells from peripheral blood mononuclear cells, collected in the second trimester of pregnancy. These receptors were obtained from a female donor in good health, enrolled as a control in a pregnancy study.

The J gene is TRBJ2-5, the V gene TRBV7-2; no definite D call. V lost 5 bases and J 5 bases, leaving 12 bases between the germline ends. This CDR3 spans 13 amino acids. Germline assignment: CDR1 SGHTA and CDR2 FQGNSA. The DNA for the CDR3 is TGTGCCAGCAGCCCCTATTCTCGGGAGACCCAGTACTTC. This gives the protein CASSPYSRETQYF.

This clone was recorded only once. The chain employs TRBV19 and TRBJ1-4, with TRBD1 identical over 8 bases. J lost 5 bases, V lost 5 bases, and 13 bases had no gene match. This CDR3 has 17 residues. Germline V gene data show CDR1 as LNHDA and CDR2 as SQIVND (reference sequence). CDR3 sequence (DNA): TGTGCCAGTAGTCTACCGGGACAGGTCAGGATGAATGAAAAACTGTTTTTT. Translation: CASSLPGQVRMNEKLFF. The variable domain in full, completed from reference TRBV19 and TRBJ1-4, reads DGGITQSPKYLFRKEGQNVTLSCEQNLNHDAMYWYRQDPGQGLRLIYYSQIVNDFQKGDIAEGYSVSREKKESFPLTVTSAQKNPTAFYLCASSLPGQVRMNEKLFFGSGTQLSVL.

The chain links TRBV12-5 to TRBJ2-2, with a weak D call TRBD1 (6 bases). Between the trimmed V and J ends, which lost 1 base and 4 bases, there was a span of 16 bases. Germline V gene lookup returns CDR1 LGHNT and CDR2 FRNRAP. The CDR3 covers 17 residues. CDR3 sequence reads: CASGLGNQGLGTGELFF. DNA of the CDR3: TGTGCTAGTGGTTTGGGAAACCAGGGGCTTGGCACCGGGGAGCTGTTTTTT.

This clone was counted a single time. J is TRBJ1-6 and V is TRBV9; maybe TRBD1 (6 bases). Germline assignment: CDR1 SGDLS and CDR2 YYNGEE. Trimming took off 0 bases at V and 10 bases at J, with 11 bases between the two ends. The CDR3 has 14 residues. The CDR3 nucleotides read TGTGCCAGCAGCGTAGCTGGGGGCCAATCACCCCTCCACTTT. Its protein is CASSVAGGQSPLHF.

The rearrangement uses TRBV10-3 and TRBJ2-1; D is undetermined. Trimming shortened V by 0 bases and J by 4 bases, and 7 bases separated the two germline ends. Per the germline V gene, CDR1 is ENHRY and CDR2 is SYGVKD. The CDR3 is 14 residues long. As DNA, the CDR3 is TGTGCCATCAGTGAGTCGTCGGTTTACAATGAGCAGTTCTTC. It encodes CAISESSVYNEQFF.

Only one count was recorded for this clone. The V call is TRBV19, the J call TRBJ1-5; a weak D match, TRBD1 (5 bases). V lost 7 bases to trimming and J lost 1 base, with 14 bases between them. This CDR3 comprises 15 residues. CDR1 is LNHDA and CDR2 is SQIVND in the germline V gene (reference sequence). This chain's CDR3 is CASISGVGSNQPQHF. In DNA, the CDR3 is TGTGCCAGTATCTCGGGGGTCGGGAGCAATCAGCCCCAGCATTTT.

This chain links TRBV10-3 with TRBJ2-7; 7 bases line up with TRBD2. The CDR3 loop spans 16 amino acids. The germline V gene encodes CDR1 ENHRY and CDR2 SYGVKD. J gave up 2 bases and V 4 bases, and 11 bases lay outside the gene matches. In nucleotides, the CDR3 is TGTGCCATCAGTGCCCCGGGGGGAGCGAATACCTACGAGCAGTACTTC. This encodes CAISAPGGANTYEQYF.

In this sample, this clone turned up once. V gene TRBV11-1 combines with J gene TRBJ2-3; D is perhaps TRBD1 (5 bases). With 5 bases removed from V and 6 bases from J, the gap between germline ends came to 15 bases. This CDR3 spans 14 amino acids. Per germline, CDR1 SGHAT and CDR2 FQDESV (reference sequence). The CDR3 DNA follows: TGTGCCAGCAGCCTCGCGACTGGGGCGGATACGCAGTATTTT. Amino acids: CASSLATGADTQYF.

V is TRBV4-3 and J is TRBJ1-1, with 11 bases fitting TRBD1. Germline V gives CDR1 LGHNA, CDR2 YSLEER. CDR3 length: 16 amino acids. The V gene end was trimmed by 2 bases and the J gene end by 4 bases; junction bases not matched to a gene: 6. CDR3 amino acids: CASSQLIGTGGTEAFF. Written as DNA, the CDR3 is TGCGCCAGCAGCCAACTTATTGGGACAGGGGGCACTGAAGCTTTCTTT.

CDR3 protein: CASRTDRGFSGNTIYF. The CDR3 DNA follows: TGTGCCAGCAGGACGGACAGGGGATTCTCTGGAAACACCATATATTTT. The rearrangement joins TRBV2 to TRBJ1-3; 9 bases fit TRBD1. V dropped 6 bases and J dropped 0; count of bases not matched to a gene: 6. The length of the CDR3 is 16 residues. Per the germline V gene, CDR1 is SNHLY and CDR2 is FYNNEI.

This clone was picked up one time. The genes are TRBV18 and TRBJ2-3, with TRBD2 as a possible D gene (7 bases). V was clipped by 3 bases and J by 1 base, with 14 bases between them. The CDR3 is 16 amino acids. Germline-derived CDR1 and CDR2 are KGHSH and LQKENI. DNA of the CDR3: TGTGCCAGCTCACCGAACGGGGGGCGCGGCACAGATACGCAGTATTTT. Protein: CASSPNGGRGTDTQYF.

The chain is built from TRBV2 and TRBJ1-3; perhaps TRBD1 as D (6 bases). The V end lost 4 bases, the J end lost 0 bases, and 7 bases lay between the germline ends. Germline CDR1 is SNHLY and CDR2 is FYNNEI. The CDR3 has 14 amino acids. The CDR3 region has the DNA TGTGCCAGCAGTGGCAGGGGCTCTGGAAACACCATATATTTT. It translates to CASSGRGSGNTIYF.

The rearrangement links TRBV9 to TRBJ2-1, with TRBD2 as a possible D gene (7 bases). The CDR3 consists of 14 residues. Per germline, CDR1 SGDLS and CDR2 YYNGEE. Trimming pared 4 bases from V and 8 bases from J, leaving 16 bases between. Written as DNA, the CDR3 is TGTGCCAGCAGCCCTGAGGTAGGGGGGGATGAGCAGTTCTTC. Protein: CASSPEVGGDEQFF.

In this sample, this clone turned up a few times. The genes are TRBV19 and TRBJ1-1; 8 bases fit TRBD1. Unmatched junction bases numbered 4, after V lost 4 bases and J lost 6 bases. Per the germline V gene, CDR1 is LNHDA and CDR2 is SQIVND (reference sequence). The CDR3 runs to 13 residues. CDR3 DNA: TGTGCCAGTAGTAAGCAGGGGGCTGCTGAAGCTTTCTTT. Translating gives CASSKQGAAEAFF.

The CDR3 bases are TGCGCCAGCAGCCAAGGAACAGGGGGAGCCTACGAGCAGTACTTC. Translation: CASSQGTGGAYEQYF. The genes are TRBV4-3 and TRBJ2-7, with 8 nucleotides matching TRBD1. CDR3 length: 15 amino acids. CDR1 LGHNA and CDR2 YSLEER come from the germline V gene. The J segment lost 2 bases and the V segment lost 1 base, leaving 4 bases of the junction unmatched.

The chain is built from TRBV29-1 and TRBJ1-1; TRBD1 matches 8 bases. The CDR3 has 14 residues. After removal of 7 bases from V and 1 base from J, the junction contained 8 bases not matched to a gene. Germline V CDR1 and CDR2: SQVTM, ANQGSEA. CDR3 in DNA: TGCAGCGCCGGTGTGACAGGGGCGAACACTGAAGCTTTCTTT. It codes for CSAGVTGANTEAFF.

The chain joins TRBV11-2 to TRBJ2-1, with TRBD2 matching over 12 bases. J gave up 4 bases and V 5 bases, and 3 bases lay outside the gene matches. The germline gives CDR1 SGHAT, CDR2 FQNNGV. The CDR3 consists of 15 residues. CDR3 protein: CASSLAGGIYNEQFF. CDR3 DNA sequence: TGTGCCAGCAGCCTAGCGGGGGGGATATACAATGAGCAGTTCTTC.

The table lists this clone with a count of one. This sequence joins TRBV7-2 and TRBJ1-4, with 7 bases lining up with TRBD1. The J segment lost 0 bases and the V segment lost 8 bases, leaving 6 bases of the junction unmatched. CDR3 length equals 15 residues. Per the germline V gene, CDR1 is SGHTA and CDR2 is FQGNSA. Here the CDR3 reads CASGRQGATNEKLFF. The CDR3 region has the DNA TGTGCCAGCGGGAGGCAGGGGGCAACTAATGAAAAACTGTTTTTT.

The V gene is TRBV19, the J gene TRBJ1-3, with D uncertain. Trimming shortened V by 5 bases and J by 0 bases, and 8 bases separated the two germline ends. The germline CDR1 and CDR2 sequences are LNHDA and SQIVND (reference sequence). This CDR3 comprises 14 residues. CDR3 sequence reads: CASSHVGSGNTIYF. The CDR3 DNA reads as TGTGCCAGTAGTCACGTCGGCTCTGGAAACACCATATATTTT.

The chain carries TRBV30 and TRBJ1-1; 8 bases fit TRBD1. CDR3 length: 12 residues. Germline-derived CDR1 and CDR2 are GTSNPN and SVGIG (reference sequence). The CDR3 DNA is TGTGCATCGGACAGGGAGAACACTGAAGCTTTCTTT. Translated: CASDRENTEAFF.

The chain employs TRBV11-3 and TRBJ2-7; 8 positions match TRBD1. Trimming took 4 bases from V and 5 from J; bases not matched to a gene: 10. This CDR3 has 15 amino acids. Germline assignment: CDR1 SGHNT and CDR2 YENEEA. CDR3 region: CASSSQQGALNEQYF. The DNA for the CDR3 is TGTGCCAGCAGCTCCCAGCAGGGGGCTCTTAACGAGCAGTACTTC.

CDR3 sequence (DNA): TGTGCCAGCAGTTTATCTAGCGGGGGGCGTTTGATCTACGAGCAGTACTTC. It is translated as CASSLSSGGRLIYEQYF. This chain connects TRBV27 to TRBJ2-7, with 10 bases fitting TRBD2. CDR1 is MNHEY and CDR2 is SMNVEV in the germline V gene (reference sequence). The CDR3 runs 17 residues. With 0 bases clipped from V and 3 bases from J, the junction kept 8 bases outside the gene matches.

The chain has TRBV4-1 and TRBJ1-2, with TRBD1 matching 8 bases. Germline values: CDR1 MGHRA, CDR2 YSYEKL. The junction had 4 bases not matched to a gene; V was cut back by 3 bases and J by 1 base. The CDR3 is made up of 15 amino acids. This CDR3 is CASSQAGQDNYGYTF. The CDR3, as DNA: TGCGCCAGCAGCCAGGCGGGACAGGATAACTATGGCTACACCTTC.

This clone was recorded only once. This CDR3 is CASSRQTGISYEQYF. In nucleotides, the CDR3 is TGTGCCAGCAGCCGACAGACAGGGATCTCCTACGAGCAGTACTTC. V is TRBV14 and J is TRBJ2-7, with 7 bases aligning to TRBD1. Per the germline V gene, CDR1 is SGHDN and CDR2 is FVKESK. This CDR3 contains 15 residues. V trimming: 4 bases; J trimming: 0 bases; junction bases outside the gene matches: 6.

The chain joins TRBV9 to TRBJ1-3, with 8 bases identical to TRBD1. Trimming took 4 bases from V and 2 from J; bases not matched to a gene: 5. The CDR3 covers 15 residues. CDR1 and CDR2 (germline): SGDLS, YYNGEE. The CDR3 here is CASSPRQGPGNTIYF. The CDR3 DNA sequence: TGTGCCAGCAGCCCGAGACAGGGGCCTGGAAACACCATATATTTT.